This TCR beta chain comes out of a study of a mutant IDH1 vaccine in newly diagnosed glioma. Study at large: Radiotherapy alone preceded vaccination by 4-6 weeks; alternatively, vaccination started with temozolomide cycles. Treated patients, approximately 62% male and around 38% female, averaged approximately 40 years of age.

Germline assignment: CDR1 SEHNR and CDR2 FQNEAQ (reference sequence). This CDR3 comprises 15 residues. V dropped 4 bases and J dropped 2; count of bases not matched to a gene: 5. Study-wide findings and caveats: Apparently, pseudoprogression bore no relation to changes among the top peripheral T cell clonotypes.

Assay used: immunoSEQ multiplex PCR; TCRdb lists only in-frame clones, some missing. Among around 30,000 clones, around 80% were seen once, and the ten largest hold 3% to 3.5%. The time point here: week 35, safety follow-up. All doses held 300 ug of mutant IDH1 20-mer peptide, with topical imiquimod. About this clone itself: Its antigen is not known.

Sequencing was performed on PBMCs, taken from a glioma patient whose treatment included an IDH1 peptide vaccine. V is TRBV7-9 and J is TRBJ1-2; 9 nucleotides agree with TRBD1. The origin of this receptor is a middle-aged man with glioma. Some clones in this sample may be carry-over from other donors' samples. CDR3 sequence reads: CASSSWDRVNYGYTF. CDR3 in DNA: TGTGCCAGCAGCTCCTGGGACAGGGTCAACTATGGCTACACCTTC.